The 31 T cell receptor beta chains presented below share a single source sample, sequenced in a study of cytomegalovirus exposure and HLA in healthy donors. In the PCR, 60 Vbeta and 13 Jbeta primers were used. TCRdb's table, derived via immunoSEQ multiplex PCR, lists solely in-frame clones and lacks some. The table includes about 150,000 clones, 80% detected once. What was sequenced was PBMCs. These receptors all come from a male donor in good health and CMV-seropositive.

The genes are TRBV7-2 and TRBJ1-2; 7 nucleotides agree with TRBD1. The trim removed 5 bases at V and 3 bases at J, leaving 3 bases unmatched. CDR3 length: 13 residues. Germline CDR1 and CDR2: SGHTA and FQGNSA. CDR3 DNA: TGTGCCAGCAGCCATCAGGGGGACTATGGCTACACCTTC. Protein: CASSHQGDYGYTF.

This clone was counted a few times. The chain carries TRBV6-1 and TRBJ2-5; 7 nucleotides agree with TRBD2. The CDR3 is 12 amino acids. From germline, CDR1 is MNHNS and CDR2 SASEGT. J gave up 4 bases and V 5 bases, and 1 base lay outside the gene matches. The CDR3 loop reads CASSSGGETQYF. The DNA for the CDR3 is TGTGCCAGCAGTTCGGGGGGAGAGACCCAGTACTTC.

On this clone itself: Relative to the germline gene, one junction end is altered; a read error may explain this. The rearrangement uses TRBV28 and TRBJ2-6; TRBD1 aligns across 8 bases. Germline CDR1 reads MDHEN; CDR2 reads SYDVKM. The CDR3 is made up of 16 amino acids. The CDR3 sequence is CASSGQGSSRANVLTF. The CDR3 DNA reads as TGTGCCAGCAGCGGACAGGGATCCTCTCGGGCCAACGTCCTGACTTTC.

The chain is built from TRBV9 and TRBJ2-1; 7 nucleotides line up with TRBD2. The V gene's germline CDR1 is SGDLS and CDR2 YYNGEE. This CDR3 has 15 amino acids. J gave up 10 bases and V 5 bases, and 15 bases lay outside the gene matches. CDR3 sequence: CASSESGTLTDEQFF. CDR3 DNA: TGTGCCAGCAGTGAAAGCGGGACTCTGACGGACGAGCAGTTCTTC.

The V and J genes are TRBV27 and TRBJ2-2, with D possibly matching TRBD1 (5 bases). The CDR3 runs to 18 residues. The ends were cut back, 4 bases at V and 0 bases at J, with 18 bases in the middle. Germline CDR1 MNHEY, CDR2 SMNVEV (reference sequence). CDR3 nucleotide sequence: TGTGCCAGCAGTTACCCCTCCCGGGCAGGGACGAACACCGGGGAGCTGTTTTTT. Translation gives CASSYPSRAGTNTGELFF.

This clone was observed a handful of times. This sequence joins TRBV28 and TRBJ1-5, with 8 bases identical to TRBD1. The CDR3 consists of 15 residues. V was pared by 6 bases and J by 2 bases, with 6 bases of the junction left unmatched. Germline V gene data show CDR1 as MDHEN and CDR2 as SYDVKM. The CDR3 loop reads CASRRTGFGNQPQHF. For the CDR3, the DNA is TGTGCCAGCAGACGGACAGGGTTTGGCAATCAGCCCCAGCATTTT.

V gene TRBV5-4 combines with J gene TRBJ2-2; D remains unclear. The CDR3 runs 15 residues. The germline gives CDR1 SGHNT, CDR2 YYREEE (reference sequence). Trimming took off 2 bases at V and 6 bases at J, with 14 bases between the two ends. The CDR3 reads CASSLSGRVAGELFF. CDR3 coding DNA: TGTGCCAGCAGCTTAAGTGGGCGCGTAGCCGGGGAGCTGTTTTTT.

The rearrangement links TRBV7-9 to TRBJ1-2, with 12 bases that match TRBD1. V shed 4 bases and J 4 bases; nucleotides not matched to a gene: 4. The germline V gene encodes CDR1 SEHNR and CDR2 FQNEAQ (reference sequence). The CDR3 length is 15 residues. DNA for the CDR3: TGTGCCAGCAGCTCACCGGGACAGGGGGCCTATGGCTACACCTTC. Residues: CASSSPGQGAYGYTF.

The DNA of the CDR3 is TGTGCCAGCAGTTACCCTGGGACTAGCGGGTCCTACGAGCAGTACTTC. This encodes CASSYPGTSGSYEQYF. The chain joins TRBV6-6 to TRBJ2-7; TRBD2 aligns across 12 bases. With V trimmed by 2 bases and J by 1 base, 3 bases remained unmatched. Germline loops: CDR1 MNHNY, CDR2 SVGAGI (reference sequence). The CDR3 consists of 16 residues.

This chain links TRBV6-1 with TRBJ2-1, with TRBD2 identical over 10 bases. V gave up 6 bases and J gave up 6 bases; unmatched junction bases: 8. The germline CDR1 and CDR2 sequences are MNHNS and SASEGT. The CDR3 runs to 15 residues. CDR3 amino acids: CASSLGLASTNEQFF. The DNA for the CDR3 is TGTGCCAGCAGCCTGGGACTAGCGAGTACCAATGAGCAGTTCTTC.

V and J are TRBV5-1 and TRBJ1-2; TRBD1 is a possible D gene (5 bases). V was trimmed by 4 bases and J by 7 bases, leaving 14 bases between them. Germline V gene sequence: CDR1 SGHRS, CDR2 YFSETQ. The CDR3 length is 13 residues. CDR3 sequence (DNA): TGCGCCAGCAGCCGGGACTGGGAGACTGGCTACACCTTC. Translating gives CASSRDWETGYTF.

The J gene is TRBJ2-5, the V gene TRBV15; 9 bases agree with TRBD2. The CDR3 contains 16 residues. Germline V gives CDR1 LNHNV, CDR2 YYDKDF (reference sequence). V was pared by 1 base and J by 5 bases, with 8 bases of the junction left unmatched. CDR3 sequence reads: CATSRAGSGSRETQYF. The CDR3 DNA is TGTGCCACCAGCAGAGCTGGTAGCGGGAGCCGGGAGACCCAGTACTTC.

The chain uses TRBV21-1 and TRBJ2-5; the D segment call TRBD2 is taken from the table without a DNA check. The J call may be wrong; the DNA end is better matched by TRBJ2-7. TRBV21-1 is listed as a pseudogene. This CDR3 has 15 residues. The DNA of the CDR3 is TGTGCCAACGGGAGTAGAGAGGATAGGCTCTACGAGCAGTACTTC. As protein: CANGSREDRLYEQYF.

The V gene is TRBV9, the J gene TRBJ2-2, with TRBD2 matching over 9 bases. Germline CDR1 is SGDLS and CDR2 is YYNGEE. The V and J ends lost 3 bases and 6 bases, in that order; junction bases with no gene match: 3. The CDR3 totals 14 residues. CDR3 residues: CASSGLAEAGELFF. DNA for the CDR3: TGTGCCAGCAGCGGACTAGCGGAGGCCGGGGAGCTGTTTTTT.

The chain combines TRBV7-8 with TRBJ2-2; a weak D match, TRBD1 (6 bases). The CDR3 has 14 amino acids. The V and J ends lost 4 bases and 6 bases respectively, with 12 bases between them. The germline CDR1 and CDR2 sequences are SGHVS and FQNEAQ. DNA for the CDR3: TGTGCCAGCAGCTCCAACAGGGCGGCCGGGGAGCTGTTTTTT. This gives the protein CASSSNRAAGELFF.

The V and J genes are TRBV4-3 and TRBJ1-2; D perhaps matches TRBD1 (5 bases). Trimming left V 4 bases short and J 2 bases short, with 14 bases between. Germline CDR1 reads LGHNA; CDR2 reads YSLEER. The CDR3 runs 15 residues. The CDR3 sequence is CASSLSLTENYGYTF. Here the CDR3 DNA reads TGCGCCAGCAGCCTAAGCTTGACAGAGAACTATGGCTACACCTTC.

V is TRBV9 and J is TRBJ2-3, with a weak D call TRBD2 (5 bases). V was pared by 0 bases and J by 3 bases, with 11 bases between. The CDR3 is 15 amino acids. CDR1 and CDR2 (germline): SGDLS, YYNGEE. The CDR3 DNA is TGTGCCAGCAGCGTAGGAGGGCCGGGGACAGATACGCAGTATTTT. Amino acid sequence: CASSVGGPGTDTQYF.

This clone appeared a single time. This chain links TRBV14 with TRBJ2-7; no definite D call. Trimming cost V 3 bases and J 7 bases, with 13 bases left between them. The germline gives CDR1 SGHDN, CDR2 FVKESK. The CDR3 consists of 13 residues. DNA of the CDR3: TGTGCCAGCAGCCAGAGGTTAGCTGGTGAGCAGTACTTC. This codes for CASSQRLAGEQYF.

The J gene is TRBJ2-3, the V gene TRBV2, with D possibly being TRBD2 (6 bases). Germline V gene lookup returns CDR1 SNHLY and CDR2 FYNNEI. Trimming shortened V by 8 bases and J by 5 bases, and 14 bases separated the two germline ends. The CDR3 is 13 amino acids. The CDR3 sequence is CASPELGRDTQYF. Here the CDR3 DNA reads TGTGCCAGCCCGGAACTCGGGAGAGATACGCAGTATTTT. The entire variable domain, with the rest obtained from reference TRBV2 and TRBJ2-3, is as follows: EPEVTQTPSHQVTQMGQEVILRCVPISNHLYFYWYRQILGQKVEFLVSFYNNEISEKSEIFDDQFSVERPDGSNFTLKIRSTKLEDSAMYFCASPELGRDTQYFGPGTRLTVL.

For the CDR3, the DNA is TGTGCCAGCAGCGTCGACGTAACTCGGACAGGGAATGGCTACACCTTC. Its translation is CASSVDVTRTGNGYTF. This chain joins TRBV9 and TRBJ1-2; TRBD1 matches at 8 bases. The CDR3 loop spans 16 amino acids. The J segment lost 6 bases and the V segment lost 2 bases, leaving 12 bases of the junction unmatched. Germline lookup yields CDR1 SGDLS and CDR2 YYNGEE.

In this sample, this clone turned up once. The CDR3 loop is CASTRLAGVLSRADTQYF. The CDR3 coding sequence is TGCGCCAGCACAAGACTAGCGGGAGTGTTATCTCGGGCAGATACGCAGTATTTT. V and J are TRBV4-1 and TRBJ2-3, with 12 bases aligning to TRBD2. The germline gives CDR1 MGHRA, CDR2 YSYEKL. This CDR3 comprises 18 residues. V gave up 7 bases and J gave up 4 bases; unmatched junction bases: 15.

This clone was found once. The chain is built from TRBV5-4 and TRBJ2-7; 7 bases fit TRBD1. Looked up from germline, CDR1 is SGHNT and CDR2 is YYREEE (reference sequence). Losses at the gene ends were 4 bases for V and 5 bases for J; bases not matched to a gene: 12. CDR3 size: 15 residues. This CDR3 is CASSPPDRPPDEQYF. The CDR3 DNA reads TGTGCCAGCAGCCCCCCGGACAGGCCCCCAGACGAGCAGTACTTC.

The chain has TRBV10-3 and TRBJ2-5; TRBD1 is a possible D gene (6 bases). The J call is uncertain, as TRBJ2-7 better fits the DNA end. CDR3 length: 15 amino acids. In germline, CDR1 is ENHRY, CDR2 SYGVKD. As DNA, the CDR3 is TGTGCCATCAGTGAGGGGGGCCTTACCTCCTACGAGCAGTACTTC. It encodes CAISEGGLTSYEQYF.

Here the CDR3 reads CAWSTDRGGYTF. The CDR3 DNA reads as TGTGCCTGGAGTACCGACCGCGGCGGCTACACCTTC. V is TRBV30 and J is TRBJ1-2, with D hard to call. The CDR3 has 12 amino acids. Germline V CDR1 and CDR2: GTSNPN, SVGIG (reference sequence). V was cut by 2 bases and J by 8 bases, with 12 bases left in between.

This clone was counted between two and nine times. The chain uses TRBV30 and TRBJ2-1; 7 bases align to TRBD2. With V trimmed by 0 bases and J by 10 bases, 6 bases remained unmatched. CDR1 GTSNPN and CDR2 SVGIG come from the germline V gene (reference sequence). This CDR3 spans 13 amino acids. The CDR3 region is CAWSVLRGGEQFF. CDR3 nucleotides: TGTGCCTGGAGTGTACTGAGGGGAGGGGAGCAGTTCTTC.

The chain is built from TRBV5-5 and TRBJ1-6; D gene ambiguous. The CDR3 has 15 residues. V gave up 0 bases and J gave up 9 bases, with 13 bases separating them. Germline CDR1 SGHKS, CDR2 YYEKEE (reference sequence). The CDR3 loop reads CASSLVRAGGSPLHF. CDR3 sequence (DNA): TGTGCCAGCAGCTTGGTTAGAGCCGGCGGTTCACCCCTCCACTTT.

The chain joins TRBV7-9 to TRBJ2-1; D is possibly TRBD1 (6 bases). This CDR3 is built from 14 residues. CDR1 SEHNR and CDR2 FQNEAQ come from the germline V gene (reference sequence). The V end lost 5 bases, the J end lost 6 bases, and 14 bases lay between the germline ends. The CDR3 loop is CASSIQGTINEQFF. The CDR3 DNA reads TGTGCCAGCAGCATCCAGGGGACAATCAATGAGCAGTTCTTC.

This chain links TRBV29-1 with TRBJ2-3, with TRBD2 matching over 8 bases. V lost 7 bases, J lost 2 bases, and 11 bases stayed unmatched. The CDR3 spans 15 residues. The germline gives CDR1 SQVTM, CDR2 ANQGSEA. The CDR3 region is CSAPPERGYTDTQYF. Written as DNA, the CDR3 is TGCAGCGCCCCCCCCGAGCGGGGGTACACAGATACGCAGTATTTT.

This clone turned up a few times. A junction boundary mismatches the germline segment, possibly from a read error. Other nucleotide sequences from this sample produce the same CDR3. This chain uses TRBV6-5 with TRBJ2-7; no definite D call. Per the germline V gene, CDR1 is MNHEY and CDR2 is SVGAGI. The CDR3 covers 15 residues. CDR3 loop: CASSYSSASSYEQYF. CDR3 sequence (DNA): TGTGCCAGTAGTTACTCGTCAGCTAGTTCCTACGAGCAGTACTTC.

This clone was observed once. The chain joins TRBV11-2 to TRBJ2-7, with a weak D call TRBD2 (5 bases). The germline V gene encodes CDR1 SGHAT and CDR2 FQNNGV. Trimming pared 1 base from V and 3 bases from J, leaving 13 bases between. CDR3 length equals 15 residues. CDR3 DNA: TGTGCCAGCAGCTTAGTGGGAGACCCCTACTACGAGCAGTACTTC. Protein: CASSLVGDPYYEQYF.

The chain carries TRBV5-1 and TRBJ2-1; D uncertain. Trimming left V 0 bases short and J 9 bases short, with 19 bases between. This CDR3 region has 16 residues. CDR1 and CDR2 (germline): SGHRS, YFSETQ. As DNA, the CDR3 is TGCGCCAGCAGCTTGGTGGTCGCTTCTCTAGAATCTGAGCAGTTCTTC. Protein: CASSLVVASLESEQFF.